This T cell receptor beta chain derives from a study of PD-1 blockade in mismatch repair-deficient tumors. Study information: Enrolled about 2013-2016, patients had progressing, pretreated mismatch repair-deficient cancers of approximately 13 types.

TCRdb's table, derived via immunoSEQ multiplex PCR, lists solely in-frame clones and lacks some. The table has tens of thousands of clones, about 83% seen once. The CDR3 extends over 14 amino acids. Trimming left V 1 base short and J 4 bases short, with 10 bases between. Germline CDR1 reads MDHEN; CDR2 reads SYDVKM. This receptor was obtained from an adult with mismatch repair-deficient cancer. The chain has TRBV28 and TRBJ1-2, with D uncertain. The sample was peripheral blood, taken 2 weeks after starting pembrolizumab. The CDR3 protein is CASSLFQNFYGYTF. CDR3 bases: TGTGCCAGCAGTTTATTTCAGAATTTCTATGGCTACACCTTC.